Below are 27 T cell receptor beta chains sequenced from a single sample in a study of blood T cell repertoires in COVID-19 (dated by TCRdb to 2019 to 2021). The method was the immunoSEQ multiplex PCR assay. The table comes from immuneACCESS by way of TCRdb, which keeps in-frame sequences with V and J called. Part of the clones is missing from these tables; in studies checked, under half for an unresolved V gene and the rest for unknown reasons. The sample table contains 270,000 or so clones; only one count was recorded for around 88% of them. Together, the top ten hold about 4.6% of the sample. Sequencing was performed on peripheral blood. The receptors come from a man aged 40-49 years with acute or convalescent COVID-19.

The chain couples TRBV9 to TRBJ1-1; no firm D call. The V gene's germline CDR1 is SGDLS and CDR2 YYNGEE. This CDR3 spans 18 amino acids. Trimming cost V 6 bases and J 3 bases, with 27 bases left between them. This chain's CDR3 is CASTAKTIRLSEDTEAFF. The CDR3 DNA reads TGTGCCAGCACCGCAAAGACCATACGACTTTCTGAGGACACTGAAGCTTTCTTT.

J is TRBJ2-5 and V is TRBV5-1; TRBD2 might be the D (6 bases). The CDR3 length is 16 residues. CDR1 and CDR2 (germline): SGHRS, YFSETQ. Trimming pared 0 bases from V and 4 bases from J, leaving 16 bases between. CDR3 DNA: TGCGCCAGCAGCTTGGAGGTCAGGCTAGCGAGAGAGACCCAGTACTTC. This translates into CASSLEVRLARETQYF. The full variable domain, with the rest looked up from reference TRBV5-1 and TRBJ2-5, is KAGVTQTPRYLIKTRGQQVTLSCSPISGHRSVSWYQQTPGQGLQFLFEYFSETQRNKGNFPGRFSGRQFSNSRSEMNVSTLELGDSALYLCASSLEVRLARETQYFGPGTRLLVL.

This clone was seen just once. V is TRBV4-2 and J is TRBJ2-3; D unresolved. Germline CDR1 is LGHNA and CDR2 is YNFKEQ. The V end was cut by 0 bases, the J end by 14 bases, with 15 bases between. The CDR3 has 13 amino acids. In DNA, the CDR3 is TGTGCCAGCAGCCAAGATAATCTAGTAAATTGGTATTTT. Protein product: CASSQDNLVNWYF.

The CDR3 coding sequence is TGTGCCTGGAGTAAAATAGGGACAGGACGAACGAACACCGGGGAGCTGTTTTTT. Its translation is CAWSKIGTGRTNTGELFF. The J gene is TRBJ2-2, the V gene TRBV30; TRBD1 matches 8 bases. Germline trimming cut 2 bases from V and 0 bases from J; bases unmatched to any gene: 11. The CDR3 loop spans 18 amino acids. Looked up from germline, CDR1 is GTSNPN and CDR2 is SVGIG (reference sequence).

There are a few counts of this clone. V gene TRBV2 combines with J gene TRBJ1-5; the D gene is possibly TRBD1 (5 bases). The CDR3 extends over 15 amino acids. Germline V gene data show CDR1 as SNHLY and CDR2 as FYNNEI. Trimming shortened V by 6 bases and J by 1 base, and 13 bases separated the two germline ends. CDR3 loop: CASRFQGSSNQPQHF. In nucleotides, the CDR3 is TGTGCCAGCAGATTTCAGGGATCGAGCAATCAGCCCCAGCATTTT.

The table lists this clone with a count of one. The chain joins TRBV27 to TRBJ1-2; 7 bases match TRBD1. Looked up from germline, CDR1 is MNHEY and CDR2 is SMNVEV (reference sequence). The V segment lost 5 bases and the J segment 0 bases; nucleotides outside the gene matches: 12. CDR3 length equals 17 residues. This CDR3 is CASSPRAGGATNYGYTF. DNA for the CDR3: TGTGCCAGCAGTCCCCGGGCAGGGGGTGCCACTAACTATGGCTACACCTTC.

CDR3 sequence (DNA): TGTGCCAGCAGTTACGGCCCGGGGGGCGAAGGCTACGAGCAGTACTTC. Protein: CASSYGPGGEGYEQYF. The chain employs TRBV6-5 and TRBJ2-7; perhaps TRBD2 as D (7 bases). CDR1 is MNHEY and CDR2 is SVGAGI in the germline V gene. Trimming cost V 2 bases and J 3 bases, with 17 bases left between them. The CDR3 has 16 residues.

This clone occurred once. CDR3 residues: CSASVGGVEKLFF. Written as DNA, the CDR3 is TGCAGTGCTAGTGTAGGGGGCGTTGAAAAACTGTTTTTT. The rearrangement joins TRBV20-1 to TRBJ1-4; 7 bases agree with TRBD1. Germline V gene data show CDR1 as DFQATT and CDR2 as SNEGSKA (reference sequence). The ends lost 3 bases at V and 7 bases at J; junction bases unmatched: 5. CDR3 length equals 13 residues.

The chain's CDR3 is CATSDSGRLGTDTQYF. As DNA, the CDR3 is TGTGCCACCAGTGATTCAGGGCGCTTGGGTACAGATACGCAGTATTTT. The rearrangement uses TRBV24-1 and TRBJ2-3, with D perhaps matching TRBD1 (5 bases). CDR3 length: 16 residues. Germline assignment: CDR1 KGHDR and CDR2 SFDVKD. V lost 2 bases, J lost 3 bases, and 14 bases lay in between.

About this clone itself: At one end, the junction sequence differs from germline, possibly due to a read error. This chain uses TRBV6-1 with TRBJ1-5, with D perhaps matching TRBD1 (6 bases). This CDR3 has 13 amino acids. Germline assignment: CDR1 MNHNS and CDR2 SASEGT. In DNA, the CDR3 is TGTGCCAGCAGCGAAGAAATAAGGACAGCCCAGCATTTT. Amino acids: CASSEEIRTAQHF.

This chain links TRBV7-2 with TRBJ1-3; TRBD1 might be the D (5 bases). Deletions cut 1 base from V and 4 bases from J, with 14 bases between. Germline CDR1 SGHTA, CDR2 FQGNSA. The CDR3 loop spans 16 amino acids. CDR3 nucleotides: TGTGCCAGCAGCTTAGGAGGCGGGGCAAGAGGAAACACCATATATTTT. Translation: CASSLGGGARGNTIYF.

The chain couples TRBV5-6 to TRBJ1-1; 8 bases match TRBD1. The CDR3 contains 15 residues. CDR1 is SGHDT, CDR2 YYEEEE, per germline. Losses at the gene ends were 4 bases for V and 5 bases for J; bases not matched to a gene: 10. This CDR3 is CASSGRDRWGTEAFF. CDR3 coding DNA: TGTGCCAGCAGCGGCCGGGACAGGTGGGGGACTGAAGCTTTCTTT.

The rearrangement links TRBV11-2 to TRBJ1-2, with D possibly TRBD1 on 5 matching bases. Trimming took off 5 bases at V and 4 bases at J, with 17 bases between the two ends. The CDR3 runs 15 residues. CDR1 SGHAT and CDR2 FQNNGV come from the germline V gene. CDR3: CASSLPGLAGYGYTF. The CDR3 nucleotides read TGTGCCAGCAGCCTACCAGGGCTCGCAGGCTATGGCTACACCTTC.

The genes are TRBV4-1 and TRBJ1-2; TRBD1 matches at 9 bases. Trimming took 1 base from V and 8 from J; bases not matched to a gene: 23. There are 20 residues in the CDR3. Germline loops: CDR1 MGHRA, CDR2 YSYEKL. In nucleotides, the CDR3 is TGCGCCAGCAGCCAAGGTCCCTTTCGGGGACAGGGCGACCCAGCCTACGGCTACACCTTC. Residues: CASSQGPFRGQGDPAYGYTF.

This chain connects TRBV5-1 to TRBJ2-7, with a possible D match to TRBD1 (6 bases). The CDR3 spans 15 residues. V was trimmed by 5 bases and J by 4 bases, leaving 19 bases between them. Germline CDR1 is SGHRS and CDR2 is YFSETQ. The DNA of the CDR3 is TGCGCCAGCAGAAGGGACGGACAGAATTTGTACGAGCAGTACTTC. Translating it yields CASRRDGQNLYEQYF.

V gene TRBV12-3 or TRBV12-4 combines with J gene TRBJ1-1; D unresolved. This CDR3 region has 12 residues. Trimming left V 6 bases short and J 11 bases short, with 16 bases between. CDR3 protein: CASSPGRDPAFF. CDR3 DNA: TGTGCCAGCAGCCCCGGGCGGGATCCGGCTTTCTTT.

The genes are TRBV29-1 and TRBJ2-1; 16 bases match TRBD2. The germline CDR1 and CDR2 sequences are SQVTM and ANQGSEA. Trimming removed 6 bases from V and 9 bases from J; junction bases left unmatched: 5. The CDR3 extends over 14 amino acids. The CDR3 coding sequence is TGCAGCGTGCCGGGACTAGCGGGGGGGATTGAGCAGTTCTTC. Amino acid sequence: CSVPGLAGGIEQFF.

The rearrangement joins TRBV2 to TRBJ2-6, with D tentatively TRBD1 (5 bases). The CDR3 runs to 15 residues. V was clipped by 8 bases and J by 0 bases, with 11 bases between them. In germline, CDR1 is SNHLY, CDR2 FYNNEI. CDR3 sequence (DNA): TGTGCCAGCGCCCTTGGGGCCTCTGGGGCCAACGTCCTGACTTTC. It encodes CASALGASGANVLTF. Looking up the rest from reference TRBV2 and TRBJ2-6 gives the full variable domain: EPEVTQTPSHQVTQMGQEVILRCVPISNHLYFYWYRQILGQKVEFLVSFYNNEISEKSEIFDDQFSVERPDGSNFTLKIRSTKLEDSAMYFCASALGASGANVLTFGAGSRLTVL.

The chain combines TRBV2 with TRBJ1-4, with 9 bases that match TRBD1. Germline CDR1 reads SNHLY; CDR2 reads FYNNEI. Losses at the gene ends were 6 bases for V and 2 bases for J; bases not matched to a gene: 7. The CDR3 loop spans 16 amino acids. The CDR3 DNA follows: TGTGCCAGCAGCCTTAACAGGGGGCCTACTAATGAAAAACTGTTTTTT. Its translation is CASSLNRGPTNEKLFF. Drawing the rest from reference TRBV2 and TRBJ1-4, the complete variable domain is EPEVTQTPSHQVTQMGQEVILRCVPISNHLYFYWYRQILGQKVEFLVSFYNNEISEKSEIFDDQFSVERPDGSNFTLKIRSTKLEDSAMYFCASSLNRGPTNEKLFFGSGTQLSVL.

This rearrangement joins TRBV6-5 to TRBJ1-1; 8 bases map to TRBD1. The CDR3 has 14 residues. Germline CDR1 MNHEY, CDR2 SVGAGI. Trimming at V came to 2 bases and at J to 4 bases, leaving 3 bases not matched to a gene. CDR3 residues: CASSYGQGATEAFF. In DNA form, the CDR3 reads TGTGCCAGCAGTTACGGACAGGGTGCCACTGAAGCTTTCTTT.

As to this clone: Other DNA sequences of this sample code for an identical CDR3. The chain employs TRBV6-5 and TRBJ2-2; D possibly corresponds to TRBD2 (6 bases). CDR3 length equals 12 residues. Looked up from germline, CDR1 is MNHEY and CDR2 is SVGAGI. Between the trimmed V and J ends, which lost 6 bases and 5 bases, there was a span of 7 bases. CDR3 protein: CASSRGTGELFF. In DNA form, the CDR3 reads TGTGCCAGCAGCCGGGGGACCGGGGAGCTGTTTTTT.

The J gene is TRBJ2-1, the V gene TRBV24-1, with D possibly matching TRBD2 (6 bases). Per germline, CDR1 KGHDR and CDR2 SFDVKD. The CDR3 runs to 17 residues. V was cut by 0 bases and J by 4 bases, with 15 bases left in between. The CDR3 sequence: CATSDLHWGDRYNEQFF. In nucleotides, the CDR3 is TGTGCCACCAGTGATTTGCATTGGGGGGATCGGTACAATGAGCAGTTCTTC.

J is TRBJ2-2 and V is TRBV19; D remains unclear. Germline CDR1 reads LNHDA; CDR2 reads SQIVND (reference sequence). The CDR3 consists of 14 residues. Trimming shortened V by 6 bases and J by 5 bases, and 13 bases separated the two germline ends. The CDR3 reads CASSPGLETGELFF. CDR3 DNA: TGTGCCAGTAGCCCTGGATTGGAGACCGGGGAGCTGTTTTTT.

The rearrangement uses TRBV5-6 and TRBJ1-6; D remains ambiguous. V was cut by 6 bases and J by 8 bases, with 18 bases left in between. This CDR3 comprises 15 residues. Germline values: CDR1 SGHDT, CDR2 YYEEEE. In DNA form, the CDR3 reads TGTGCCAGCATGGTCCGATGGCCGTACGATTCACCCCTCCACTTT. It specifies CASMVRWPYDSPLHF.

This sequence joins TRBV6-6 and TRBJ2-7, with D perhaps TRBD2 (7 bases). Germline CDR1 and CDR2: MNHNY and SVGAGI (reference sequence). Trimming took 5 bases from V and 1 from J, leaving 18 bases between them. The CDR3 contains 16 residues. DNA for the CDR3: TGTGCCAGCAGTATCTCCCGGGGAGGGGGTTCCTACGAGCAGTACTTC. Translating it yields CASSISRGGGSYEQYF.

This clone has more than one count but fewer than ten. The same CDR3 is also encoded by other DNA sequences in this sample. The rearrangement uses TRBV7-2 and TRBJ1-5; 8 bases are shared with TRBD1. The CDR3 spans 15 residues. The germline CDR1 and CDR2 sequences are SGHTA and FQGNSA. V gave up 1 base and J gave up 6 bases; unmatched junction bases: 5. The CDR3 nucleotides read TGTGCCAGCAGCTTAGTCGGACAGGGAGGTCAGCCCCAGCATTTT. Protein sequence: CASSLVGQGGQPQHF.

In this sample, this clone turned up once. The DNA for the CDR3 is TGTGCCAGCAGCAAATCAGCGCAGTCTAATTCACCCCTCCACTTT. It encodes CASSKSAQSNSPLHF. V gene TRBV21-1 combines with J gene TRBJ1-6. TRBV21-1 is a known pseudogene. This CDR3 has 15 residues.